Below are 30 T cell receptor beta chains sequenced from a single sample in a study of blood T cells in healthy people across ages. Alongside a J-beta primer mix, a sample-barcoded 5' primer served in a second PCR lasting about 7 to 12 cycles. Using its own MiXCR run on the 5' RACE reads, TCRdb lists one record per CDR3 protein. This table has over a million distinct CDR3 sequences, roughly 43% appearing once. The sequenced material came from blood. Every receptor here comes from a woman under 30 in good health.

The chain has TRBV3-1 and TRBJ1-2; D call uncertain. This CDR3 region has 14 residues. Germline CDR1 is LGHDT and CDR2 is YNNKEL (reference sequence). V was pared by 0 bases and J by 7 bases, with 12 bases between. DNA of the CDR3: TGTGCCAGCAGCCAAGACGAGTACAGCTGTGGCTACACCTTC. This gives the protein CASSQDEYSCGYTF.

The V call is TRBV6-2 or TRBV6-3, the J call TRBJ2-5; D perhaps matches TRBD1 (7 bases). The end of the DNA is better explained by TRBJ2-1, so the J call may be wrong. Per germline, CDR1 MNHEY and CDR2 SVGEGT. The CDR3 length is 18 residues. CDR3 loop: CASSYSSGGGMWQETQFF. The DNA for the CDR3 is TGTGCCAGCAGTTACTCGAGTGGAGGGGGCATGTGGCAAGAGACCCAGTTCTTC.

There are a few counts of this clonotype. The chain uses TRBV28 and TRBJ2-7; D unresolved. V shed 5 bases and J shed 1 base, with 12 bases lying between them. The CDR3 extends over 14 amino acids. Germline V gene lookup returns CDR1 MDHEN and CDR2 SYDVKM. The CDR3 region has the DNA TGTGCCAGCAGTACTAATTTCGGTTCCTACGAGCAGTACTTC. It specifies CASSTNFGSYEQYF.

The rearrangement joins TRBV15 to TRBJ2-7; D not resolved. The CDR3 is 15 residues long. The V gene lost 1 base and the J gene lost 1 base, with 11 bases spanning the gap. CDR1 LNHNV and CDR2 YYDKDF come from the germline V gene (reference sequence). Here the CDR3 DNA reads TGTGCCACCAGCAGAGTGCCGCGTAGTTCCTACGAGCAGTACTTC. It encodes CATSRVPRSSYEQYF. Complete variable domain (other parts from reference TRBV15 and TRBJ2-7): DAMVIQNPRYQVTQFGKPVTLSCSQTLNHNVMYWYQQKSSQAPKLLFHYYDKDFNNEADTPDNFQSRRPNTSFCFLDIRSPGLGDTAMYLCATSRVPRSSYEQYFGPGTRLTVT.

V and J are TRBV10-3 and TRBJ1-1, with TRBD1 as a possible D gene (5 bases). Germline assignment: CDR1 ENHRY and CDR2 SYGVKD. Trimming pared 6 bases from V and 4 bases from J, leaving 18 bases between. This CDR3 comprises 15 residues. The CDR3 region is CAIRWDRGFTTEAFF. CDR3 nucleotide sequence: TGTGCCATCAGATGGGACCGCGGTTTTACCACTGAAGCTTTCTTT.

On this clonotype itself: A read error may produce the germline difference seen at one junction end. The chain couples TRBV7-2 to TRBJ2-7, with unresolved D. The CDR3 extends over 13 amino acids. Germline V gene data show CDR1 as SGHTA and CDR2 as FQGNSA. The CDR3 region has the DNA TGTGTCAGCAGCTTAAGACTCCTGGCGAGCCAGTACTTC. Translating it yields CVSSLRLLASQYF.

V and J are TRBV2 and TRBJ2-1; 8 nucleotides align to TRBD2. The CDR3 extends over 14 amino acids. After removal of 3 bases from V and 9 bases from J, the junction contained 7 bases not matched to a gene. Germline assignment: CDR1 SNHLY and CDR2 FYNNEI. The CDR3 nucleotides read TGTGCCAGCAGTGATAGGAGAGCGGGAGTTGAGCAGTTCTTC. It translates to CASSDRRAGVEQFF.

This chain links TRBV6-2 or TRBV6-3 with TRBJ2-3; TRBD2 aligns across 14 bases. V trimming: 6 bases; J trimming: 3 bases; junction bases outside the gene matches: 14. Germline V gene sequence: CDR1 MNHEY, CDR2 SVGEGT. The CDR3 runs 19 residues. The CDR3 protein is CASRSRLAGGRFATDTQYF. The CDR3 coding sequence is TGTGCCAGCAGGTCACGACTAGCGGGGGGGCGTTTTGCGACAGATACGCAGTATTTT.

This chain uses TRBV7-9 with TRBJ1-1, with D unclear. Trimming cost V 2 bases and J 5 bases, with 9 bases left between them. The V gene's germline CDR1 is SEHNR and CDR2 FQNEAQ (reference sequence). This CDR3 has 13 residues. The CDR3 region is CASSLTKETEAFF. CDR3 DNA: TGTGCCAGCAGCTTAACGAAGGAGACTGAAGCTTTCTTT.

Comment on this clonotype: Mismatch with germline at one junction end may stem from a read error. The gene calls are TRBV7-2 and TRBJ2-3; D may be TRBD2 (6 bases). This CDR3 contains 16 residues. From germline, CDR1 is SGHTA and CDR2 FQGNSA. As DNA, the CDR3 is TGTGCCAGCACCCTGTGGCGGGGAGGTAGCACAGATATGCAGTATTTT. Translating gives CASTLWRGGSTDMQYF.

This clonotype was observed a few times. The J gene is TRBJ2-3, the V gene TRBV3-1; D uncertain. Germline values: CDR1 LGHDT, CDR2 YNNKEL (reference sequence). CDR3 size: 15 residues. Trimming cost V 0 bases and J 2 bases, with 9 bases left between them. For the CDR3, the DNA is TGTGCCAGCAGCCAAGATGTTGGAGTCACAGATACGCAGTATTTT. It is translated as CASSQDVGVTDTQYF.

This clonotype turned up a few times. This rearrangement joins TRBV11-2 to TRBJ2-1; TRBD1 or TRBD2 may be the D gene (5 bases each). The length of the CDR3 is 17 residues. CDR1 and CDR2 from the germline V gene are SGHAT and FQNNGV. Trimming pared 5 bases from V and 0 bases from J, leaving 17 bases between. CDR3 nucleotides: TGTGCCAGCAGCCATCCCCGGGACGCGAGCTCCTACAATGAGCAGTTCTTC. Its translation is CASSHPRDASSYNEQFF.

The CDR3 DNA follows: TGTGCCAGCAGCAAAGCAGCGAATCAGCCCCAGCATTTT. It codes for CASSKAANQPQHF. The V and J genes are TRBV7-2 and TRBJ1-5, with no clear D. V was trimmed by 5 bases and J by 4 bases, leaving 9 bases between them. The length of the CDR3 is 13 residues. CDR1 is SGHTA, CDR2 FQGNSA, per germline.

The chain recombines TRBV27 with TRBJ2-1, with TRBD1 matching 7 bases. This CDR3 spans 14 amino acids. The V segment lost 11 bases and the J segment 2 bases; nucleotides outside the gene matches: 9. Germline values: CDR1 MNHEY, CDR2 SMNVEV (reference sequence). The CDR3 DNA is TGTGCCGGCAAACTAGACAGGGCCTACAATGAGCAGTTCTTC. As protein: CAGKLDRAYNEQFF.

This clonotype appeared once. This may arise from a read error, as a much more abundant clone is one base away. The CDR3, as DNA: TGTGCCAGCAGCTTCAACAGCTTCTATGGCTGCACCTTC. Translating it yields CASSFNSFYGCTF. The rearrangement links TRBV7-6 to TRBJ1-2; D gene unclear. Germline V gene data show CDR1 as SGHVS and CDR2 as FNYEAQ. This CDR3 has 13 residues.

This clonotype was seen ten or more times. This chain connects TRBV4-3 to TRBJ2-3; D possibly corresponds to TRBD1 (6 bases). This CDR3 spans 16 amino acids. Looked up from germline, CDR1 is LGHNA and CDR2 is YSLEER. V was cut by 0 bases and J by 2 bases, with 12 bases left in between. The CDR3 reads CASSQDWGLATDTQYF. In DNA, the CDR3 is TGCGCCAGCAGCCAAGATTGGGGGCTCGCCACAGATACGCAGTATTTT.

This clonotype was counted a few times. This rearrangement joins TRBV6-4 to TRBJ2-3; possibly TRBD2 for D (7 bases). CDR1 is MRHNA and CDR2 is SNTAGT in the germline V gene. Trimming stripped 6 bases from V and 4 bases from J, with 17 bases between. The CDR3 consists of 15 residues. CDR3 in DNA: TGTGCCAGCAGGGGCCCGGAGGGGGGGTCAGATACGCAGTATTTT. Protein sequence: CASRGPEGGSDTQYF.

The chain links TRBV29-1 to TRBJ2-1, with TRBD2 as a possible D gene (6 bases). The ends were cut back, 1 base at V and 8 bases at J, with 15 bases in the middle. This CDR3 comprises 14 residues. The V gene's germline CDR1 is SQVTM and CDR2 ANQGSEA. This CDR3 reads CSVEAGDLFDEQFF. CDR3 DNA: TGCAGCGTTGAAGCGGGGGACCTCTTCGATGAGCAGTTCTTC.

This clonotype has more than one count but fewer than ten. V and J are TRBV6-2 or TRBV6-3 and TRBJ2-1; D unresolved. The CDR3 consists of 15 residues. Germline lookup yields CDR1 MNHEY and CDR2 SVGEGT. Trimming took off 0 bases at V and 4 bases at J, with 10 bases between the two ends. The CDR3 reads CASSYSKRSYNEQFF. As DNA, the CDR3 is TGTGCCAGCAGTTACTCGAAGAGATCTTACAATGAGCAGTTCTTC.

At least ten counts were recorded for this clonotype. The chain recombines TRBV2 with TRBJ2-1; 10 nucleotides match TRBD2. The CDR3 sequence is 15 residues long. Trimming at V came to 7 bases and at J to 9 bases, leaving 12 bases not matched to a gene. In germline, CDR1 is SNHLY, CDR2 FYNNEI. Written as DNA, the CDR3 is TGTGCCAGCACCTACGTGTTAGCGGGAGGCTCTGAGCAGTTCTTC. Translation gives CASTYVLAGGSEQFF. Combining the CDR3 with reference TRBV2 and TRBJ2-1 gives the whole variable domain EPEVTQTPSHQVTQMGQEVILRCVPISNHLYFYWYRQILGQKVEFLVSFYNNEISEKSEIFDDQFSVERPDGSNFTLKIRSTKLEDSAMYFCASTYVLAGGSEQFFGPGTRLTVL.

This clonotype was found many times. The CDR3 DNA sequence: TGTGCCAGCAGTTTTGGGTCCCCTGGTGAGCAGTTCTTC. It translates to CASSFGSPGEQFF. V and J are TRBV12-3 or TRBV12-4 and TRBJ2-1; D is undetermined. This CDR3 is built from 13 residues. The V end lost 3 bases, the J end lost 9 bases, and 12 bases lay between the germline ends.

This clonotype was recorded only once. The chain combines TRBV5-1 with TRBJ2-3; D is unresolved. The germline V and J ends were trimmed by 0 bases and 4 bases, with 12 bases remaining between them. Per the germline V gene, CDR1 is SGHRS and CDR2 is YFSETQ. CDR3 length equals 15 residues. CDR3 nucleotides: TGCGCCAGCAGCTTGGCCCGGCAATATCCAGATACGCAGTATTTT. Amino acid sequence: CASSLARQYPDTQYF.

This clonotype was recorded once. The gene calls are TRBV6-1 and TRBJ2-3; 12 bases line up with TRBD2. The CDR3 length is 17 residues. From germline, CDR1 is MNHNS and CDR2 SASEGT. V trimming: 6 bases; J trimming: 4 bases; junction bases outside the gene matches: 11. In nucleotides, the CDR3 is TGTGCCAGCAGAAGACTAGCGGGAGCTTCTCTCGCAGATACGCAGTATTTT. Its protein product is CASRRLAGASLADTQYF.

This clonotype was seen more than once but under ten times. Germline is not matched at one junction end, which may reflect a read error. J is TRBJ2-3 and V is TRBV12-3 or TRBV12-4; the D gene is possibly TRBD2 (5 bases). CDR3 size: 15 residues. The CDR3 protein is CASSLGGPSTDTQYF. CDR3 coding DNA: TGTGCCAGCAGCTTAGGCGGGCCGAGCACAGATACGCAGTATTTT.

The CDR3 nucleotides are TGCGCCAGCAGCCAAGGTCCTTATGATACGCAGTATTTT. Translation gives CASSQGPYDTQYF. The chain carries TRBV4-3 and TRBJ2-3; D is unclear. Germline V lookup: CDR1 LGHNA, CDR2 YSLEER. The V end was cut by 1 base, the J end by 6 bases, with 8 bases between. The CDR3 contains 13 residues.

The sample holds a few counts of this clonotype. The V call is TRBV6-6, the J call TRBJ2-5; 7 bases are a match to TRBD2. V was pared by 4 bases and J by 2 bases, with 7 bases of the junction left unmatched. Germline V gene data show CDR1 as MNHNY and CDR2 as SVGAGI (reference sequence). The CDR3 runs to 15 residues. CDR3 amino acids: CASSFGSGDQETQYF. For the CDR3, the DNA is TGTGCCAGCAGTTTCGGAAGCGGGGATCAAGAGACCCAGTACTTC.

This rearrangement joins TRBV12-3 or TRBV12-4 to TRBJ2-2; 8 bases fit TRBD2. V lost 2 bases to trimming and J lost 5 bases; unmatched junction nucleotides: 4. The CDR3 length is 15 residues. CDR3 nucleotides: TGTGCCAGCAGTTTACAAGCGGGAGTTACCGGGGAGCTGTTTTTT. Translation: CASSLQAGVTGELFF.

This clonotype was seen more than once but under ten times. The V and J genes are TRBV5-1 and TRBJ2-4; D not certain. CDR1 is SGHRS and CDR2 is YFSETQ in the germline V gene. This CDR3 has 15 residues. V dropped 0 bases and J dropped 2 bases, with 9 bases sitting between them. CDR3 nucleotides: TGCGCCAGCAGCTTGGATGTGGGGACCAAAAACATTCAGTACTTC. Protein sequence: CASSLDVGTKNIQYF.

The chain is built from TRBV18 and TRBJ2-5; D perhaps matches TRBD1 (6 bases). Trimming shortened V by 0 bases and J by 4 bases, and 12 bases separated the two germline ends. CDR3 length: 15 amino acids. Looked up from germline, CDR1 is KGHSH and CDR2 is LQKENI. In nucleotides, the CDR3 is TGTGCCAGCTCACCACCGGTCACAGGGATAGAGACCCAGTACTTC. Amino acid sequence: CASSPPVTGIETQYF.

In this sample, this clonotype turned up a few times. The chain employs TRBV12-3 or TRBV12-4 and TRBJ2-1, with D tentatively TRBD1 (6 bases). The CDR3 spans 12 residues. With 6 bases removed from V and 10 bases from J, the gap between germline ends came to 13 bases. The CDR3 loop is CASSYRVWEQFF. The CDR3 DNA reads TGTGCCAGCAGCTACAGGGTCTGGGAGCAGTTCTTC.